Shown below are 5 T cell receptor beta chains from a single sample sequenced in a study of early T cells in non-severe SARS-CoV-2 infection. TCRdb reprocessed the 5' RACE reads with MiXCR, giving one entry per CDR3 protein. Here the sample spans 50,000 or so distinct CDR3 sequences, around 4.6% being singletons. Material for sequencing was whole blood. These receptors were obtained from an adult who was a healthcare worker with PCR-confirmed SARS-CoV-2 infection or an uninfected control (not recorded which).

This clonotype has a count of ten or more. Sequence at one end of the junction differs from germline and may be a read error. The chain uses TRBV10-1 and TRBJ2-3; the match to TRBD2 covers 9 bases. The CDR3 is 15 amino acids. The germline gives CDR1 WNHNN, CDR2 SYGVQD (reference sequence). In nucleotides, the CDR3 is TGCGCCAACAGTGCAGAGACTAGCGGAACAGATACGCAGTATTTT. As protein: CANSAETSGTDTQYF.

This clonotype was seen more than once but under ten times. The chain recombines TRBV24-1 with TRBJ2-1; D uncertain. V dropped 4 bases and J dropped 8 bases, with 20 bases sitting between them. Germline V gene lookup returns CDR1 KGHDR and CDR2 SFDVKD. The CDR3 totals 16 residues. The CDR3 reads CATSDSVGNRVYEQFF. CDR3 bases: TGTGCCACCAGTGACAGTGTAGGGAATAGGGTCTATGAGCAGTTCTTC.

This clonotype has just a few counts. The chain's CDR3 is CASKEPGLAGAETQYF. For the CDR3, the DNA is TGCGCCAGCAAAGAACCGGGACTAGCGGGAGCGGAGACCCAGTACTTC. The chain employs TRBV10-2 and TRBJ2-5, with 14 positions matching TRBD2. CDR1 and CDR2 from the germline V gene are WSHSY and SAAADI. Losses at the gene ends were 7 bases for V and 5 bases for J; bases not matched to a gene: 9. This CDR3 spans 16 amino acids.

This clonotype was counted only a few times. The rearrangement joins TRBV10-3 to TRBJ2-7; no reliable D call. Trimming took off 3 bases at V and 2 bases at J, with 8 bases between the two ends. Germline V gives CDR1 ENHRY, CDR2 SYGVKD. This CDR3 has 13 residues. CDR3 nucleotide sequence: TGTGCCATCAGTGACGCCCAGACCTACGAGCAGTACTTC. Its protein product is CAISDAQTYEQYF.

In its sample, this clonotype was seen many times. This chain connects TRBV6-5 to TRBJ1-6, with 11 bases matching TRBD1. The ends lost 2 bases at V and 13 bases at J; junction bases unmatched: 4. Per germline, CDR1 MNHEY and CDR2 SVGAGI. CDR3 length: 14 amino acids. In DNA, the CDR3 is TGTGCCAGCAGTTACGGGACAGGGGGTCGCCCCCTCCACTTT. Protein sequence: CASSYGTGGRPLHF.